This TCR beta chain was found in a study of blood T cell repertoires in COVID-19. Study in general: Researchers got acute and convalescent COVID-19 samples from the United States, Italy and Spain. From T cells, B-cell-depleted T cells, or PBMCs came the material, which was cDNA or gDNA.

As handled by the study authors: Estimation of nucleated cell counts relied on the amplification of reference gene primers. Some clones are missing from TCRdb's copy, which holds only in-frame ones; the method was immunoSEQ multiplex PCR. The V and J calls and clone size come from that table; D and trimming were worked out from the DNA. The repertoire consists of more than 200,000 clones, with about 85% occurring once and the leading ten covering about 7.4%. Germline V CDR1 and CDR2: MDHEN, SYDVKM. V was cut by 7 bases and J by 0 bases, with 30 bases left in between. The CDR3 runs 21 residues. The chain couples TRBV28 to TRBJ1-4; D not certain. The sequence derives from a woman over 75 with acute or convalescent COVID-19. The sample comprised peripheral blood. The CDR3 sequence is CASMTGTGNPWVYATNEKLFF. CDR3 coding DNA: TGTGCCAGCATGACCGGCACGGGAAACCCATGGGTCTATGCAACTAATGAAAAACTGTTTTTT.